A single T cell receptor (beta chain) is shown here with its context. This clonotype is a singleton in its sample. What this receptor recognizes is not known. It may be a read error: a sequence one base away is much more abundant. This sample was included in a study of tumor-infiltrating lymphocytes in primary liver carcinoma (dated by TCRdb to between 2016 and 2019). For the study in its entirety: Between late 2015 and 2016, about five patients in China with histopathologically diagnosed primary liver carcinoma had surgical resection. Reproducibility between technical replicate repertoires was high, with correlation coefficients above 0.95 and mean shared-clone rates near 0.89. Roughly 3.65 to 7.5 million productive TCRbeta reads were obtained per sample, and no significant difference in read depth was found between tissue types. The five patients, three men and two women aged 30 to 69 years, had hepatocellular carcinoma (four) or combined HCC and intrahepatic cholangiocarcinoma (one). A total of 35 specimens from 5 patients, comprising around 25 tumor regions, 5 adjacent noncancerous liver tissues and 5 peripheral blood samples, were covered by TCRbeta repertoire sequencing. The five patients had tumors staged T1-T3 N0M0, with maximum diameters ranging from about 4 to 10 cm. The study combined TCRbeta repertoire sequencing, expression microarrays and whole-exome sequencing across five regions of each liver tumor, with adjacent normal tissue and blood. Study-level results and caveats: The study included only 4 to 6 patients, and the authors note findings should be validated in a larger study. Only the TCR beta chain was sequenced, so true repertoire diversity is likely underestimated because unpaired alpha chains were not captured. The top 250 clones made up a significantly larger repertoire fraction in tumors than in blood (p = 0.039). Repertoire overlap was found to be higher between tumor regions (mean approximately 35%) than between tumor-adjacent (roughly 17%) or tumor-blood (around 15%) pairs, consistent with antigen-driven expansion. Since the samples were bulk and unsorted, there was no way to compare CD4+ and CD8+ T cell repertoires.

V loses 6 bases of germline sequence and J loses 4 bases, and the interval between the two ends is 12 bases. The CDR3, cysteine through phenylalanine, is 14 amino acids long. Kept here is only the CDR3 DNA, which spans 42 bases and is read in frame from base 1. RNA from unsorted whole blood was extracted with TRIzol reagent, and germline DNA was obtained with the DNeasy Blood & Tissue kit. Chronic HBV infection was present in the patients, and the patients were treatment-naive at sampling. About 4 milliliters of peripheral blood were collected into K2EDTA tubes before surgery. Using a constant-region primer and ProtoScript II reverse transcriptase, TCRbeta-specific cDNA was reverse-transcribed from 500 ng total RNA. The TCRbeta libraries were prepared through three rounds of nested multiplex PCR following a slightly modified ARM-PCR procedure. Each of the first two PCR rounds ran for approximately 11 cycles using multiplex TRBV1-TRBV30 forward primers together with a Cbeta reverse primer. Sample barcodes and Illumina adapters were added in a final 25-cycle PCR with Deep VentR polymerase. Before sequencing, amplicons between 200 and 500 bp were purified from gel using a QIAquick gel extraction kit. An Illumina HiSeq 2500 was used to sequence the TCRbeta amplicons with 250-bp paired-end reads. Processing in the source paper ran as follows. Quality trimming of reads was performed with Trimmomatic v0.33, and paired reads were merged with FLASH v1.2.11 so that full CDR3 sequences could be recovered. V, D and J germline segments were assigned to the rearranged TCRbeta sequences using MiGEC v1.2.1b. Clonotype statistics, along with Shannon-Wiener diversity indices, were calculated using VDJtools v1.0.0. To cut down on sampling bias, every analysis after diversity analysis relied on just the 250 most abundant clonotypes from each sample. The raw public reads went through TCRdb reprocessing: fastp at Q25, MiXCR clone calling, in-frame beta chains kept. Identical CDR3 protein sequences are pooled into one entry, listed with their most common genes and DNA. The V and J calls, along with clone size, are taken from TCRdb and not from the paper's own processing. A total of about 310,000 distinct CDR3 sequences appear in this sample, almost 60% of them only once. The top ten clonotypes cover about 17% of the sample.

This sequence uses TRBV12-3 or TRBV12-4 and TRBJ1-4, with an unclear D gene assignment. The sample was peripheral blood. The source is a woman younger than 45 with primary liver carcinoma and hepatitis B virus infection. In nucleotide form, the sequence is TGTGCCAGCAGCCCAGTCTGCCATAATGAAAAACTGTTTTTT. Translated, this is CASSPVCHNEKLFF.